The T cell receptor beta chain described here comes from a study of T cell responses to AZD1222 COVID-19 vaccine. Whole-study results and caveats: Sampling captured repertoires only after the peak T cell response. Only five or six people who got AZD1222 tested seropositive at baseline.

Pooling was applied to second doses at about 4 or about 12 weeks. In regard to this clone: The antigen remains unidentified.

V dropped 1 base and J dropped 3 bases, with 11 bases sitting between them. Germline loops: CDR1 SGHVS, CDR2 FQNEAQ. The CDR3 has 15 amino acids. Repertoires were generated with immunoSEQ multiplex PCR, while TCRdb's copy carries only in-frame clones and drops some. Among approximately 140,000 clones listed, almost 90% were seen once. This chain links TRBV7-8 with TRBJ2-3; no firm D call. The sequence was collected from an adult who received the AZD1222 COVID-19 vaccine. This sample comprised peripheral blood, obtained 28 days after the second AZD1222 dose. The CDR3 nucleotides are TGTGCCAGCAGCTTAGGGGCCGTTACGACAGATACGCAGTATTTT. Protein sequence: CASSLGAVTTDTQYF.